Listed below are T cell receptor beta chains from one sample, sequenced in a study of identical twins. MiXCR, run by TCRdb on the 5' RACE reads, gives a single entry per CDR3 protein. The table includes 100,000 to 110,000 distinct CDR3 sequences, around 5.5% detected once. Sequencing input: memory T cells sorted from blood. Every receptor here comes from a woman aged 45-65 years in good health. CDR3s include the opening cysteine and the closing phenylalanine or tryptophan. D genes are given only for firm matches. Some rows mark clone size as missing; the rest say once, few, many or name a class of expanded clone.

abundance: many; d_gene: NA; j_gene: TRBJ1-1; v_gene: TRBV28; CDR3aa: CASRGPGFSEAFF; CDR3nt: TGTGCCAGCAGGGGGCCGGGGTTCTCTGAAGCTTTCTTT
abundance: many; d_gene: NA; j_gene: TRBJ2-1; v_gene: TRBV12-3/TRBV12-4; CDR3aa: CASSFGSFRDEQFF; CDR3nt: TGTGCCAGCAGTTTCGGGTCGTTCAGGGATGAGCAGTTCTTC
abundance: NA; d_gene: NA; j_gene: TRBJ1-2; v_gene: TRBV5-4; CDR3aa: CASSSHGGYGYTF; CDR3nt: TGTGCCAGCAGCTCCCATGGGGGCTATGGCTACACCTTC
abundance: many; d_gene: TRBD1; j_gene: TRBJ1-1; v_gene: TRBV12-3/TRBV12-4; CDR3aa: CASGQGQNTEAFF; CDR3nt: TGTGCCAGCGGACAGGGACAAAACACTGAAGCTTTCTTT
abundance: many; d_gene: TRBD2; j_gene: TRBJ2-7; v_gene: TRBV7-3; CDR3aa: CASSLGGGYYEQYF; CDR3nt: TGTGCCAGCAGCTTGGGCGGGGGATACTACGAGCAGTACTTC
abundance: few; d_gene: TRBD1; j_gene: TRBJ1-1; v_gene: TRBV20-1; CDR3aa: CSASGTGEYTEAFF; CDR3nt: TGCAGTGCTAGCGGGACAGGGGAATACACTGAAGCTTTCTTT
abundance: NA; d_gene: TRBD1; j_gene: TRBJ1-5; v_gene: TRBV18; CDR3aa: CASSPGTDYQPQHF; CDR3nt: TGTGCCAGCTCACCAGGGACAGATTATCAGCCCCAGCATTTT
abundance: many; d_gene: NA; j_gene: TRBJ1-1; v_gene: TRBV19; CDR3aa: CASSYSMNTEAFF; CDR3nt: TGTGCCAGTAGTTACAGCATGAACACTGAAGCTTTCTTT
abundance: many; d_gene: TRBD1; j_gene: TRBJ2-5; v_gene: TRBV14; CDR3aa: CASSRDRGLETQYF; CDR3nt: TGTGCCAGCAGCCGGGACAGGGGATTGGAGACCCAGTACTTC
abundance: NA; d_gene: NA; j_gene: TRBJ2-5; v_gene: TRBV4-1; CDR3aa: CASSQDSPGTTRETQYF; CDR3nt: TGCGCCAGCAGCCAAGATAGTCCGGGGACGACTAGGGAGACCCAGTACTTC
abundance: many; d_gene: NA; j_gene: TRBJ2-1; v_gene: TRBV5-1; CDR3aa: CASSQEPGKQFF; CDR3nt: TGCGCCAGCAGCCAGGAACCGGGGAAGCAGTTCTTC
abundance: many; d_gene: NA; j_gene: TRBJ2-5; v_gene: TRBV12-3/TRBV12-4; CDR3aa: CASSFKETQYF; CDR3nt: TGTGCCAGCAGTTTCAAAGAGACCCAGTACTTC
abundance: many; d_gene: NA; j_gene: TRBJ2-1; v_gene: TRBV12-3/TRBV12-4; CDR3aa: CASSRPGGNEQFF; CDR3nt: TGTGCCAGCAGTCGACCCGGAGGGAATGAGCAGTTCTTC
abundance: few; d_gene: TRBD2; j_gene: TRBJ2-3; v_gene: TRBV19; CDR3aa: CASSMDLAGAGDTQYF; CDR3nt: TGTGCCAGTAGTATGGACCTAGCGGGAGCAGGGGATACGCAGTATTTT
abundance: many; d_gene: TRBD2; j_gene: TRBJ2-1; v_gene: TRBV7-9; CDR3aa: CASSGQGLVYNEQFF; CDR3nt: TGTGCCAGCAGTGGCCAGGGACTAGTCTACAATGAGCAGTTCTTC
abundance: many; d_gene: TRBD2; j_gene: TRBJ2-7; v_gene: TRBV20-1; CDR3aa: CSVLGGGSYEQYF; CDR3nt: TGCAGTGTTTTGGGCGGGGGCTCCTACGAGCAGTACTTC
abundance: few; d_gene: TRBD1; j_gene: TRBJ1-1; v_gene: TRBV29-1; CDR3aa: CSVDSGQGIAEAFF; CDR3nt: TGCAGCGTTGATTCAGGACAGGGGATCGCTGAAGCTTTCTTT
abundance: many; d_gene: NA; j_gene: TRBJ2-3; v_gene: TRBV10-3; CDR3aa: CAISESKGADTQYF; CDR3nt: TGTGCCATCAGTGAGTCGAAGGGAGCAGATACGCAGTATTTT
abundance: NA; d_gene: NA; j_gene: TRBJ1-2; v_gene: TRBV24-1; CDR3aa: CATSDPGTDGYTF; CDR3nt: TGTGCCACCAGTGACCCCGGGACGGATGGCTACACCTTC
abundance: many; d_gene: TRBD1; j_gene: TRBJ2-2; v_gene: TRBV7-9; CDR3aa: CASSLRGTGVITGELFF; CDR3nt: TGTGCCAGCAGCTTGCGTGGGACAGGGGTTATCACCGGGGAGCTGTTTTTT